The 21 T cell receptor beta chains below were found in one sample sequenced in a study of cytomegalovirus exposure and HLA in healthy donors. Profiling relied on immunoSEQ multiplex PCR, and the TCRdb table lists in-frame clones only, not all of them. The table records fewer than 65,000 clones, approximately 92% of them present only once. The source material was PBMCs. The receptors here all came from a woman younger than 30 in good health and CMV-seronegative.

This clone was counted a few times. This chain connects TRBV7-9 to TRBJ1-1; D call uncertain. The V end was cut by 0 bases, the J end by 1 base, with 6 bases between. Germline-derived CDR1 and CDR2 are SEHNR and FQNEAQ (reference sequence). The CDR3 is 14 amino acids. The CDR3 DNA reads TGTGCCAGCAGCTTAGCCCGGGAGAACACTGAAGCTTTCTTT. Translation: CASSLARENTEAFF.

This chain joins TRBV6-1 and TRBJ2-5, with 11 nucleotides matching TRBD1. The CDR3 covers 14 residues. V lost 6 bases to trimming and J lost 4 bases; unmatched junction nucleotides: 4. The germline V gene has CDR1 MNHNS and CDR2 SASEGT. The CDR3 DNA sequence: TGTGCCAGCAGGAGGACAGGGGGCGGAGAGACCCAGTACTTC. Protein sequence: CASRRTGGGETQYF.

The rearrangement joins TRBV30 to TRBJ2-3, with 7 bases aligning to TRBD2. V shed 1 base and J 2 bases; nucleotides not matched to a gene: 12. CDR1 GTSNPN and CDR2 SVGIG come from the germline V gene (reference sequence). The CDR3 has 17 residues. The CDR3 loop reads CAWSAPSTGGLTDTQYF. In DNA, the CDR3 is TGTGCCTGGAGTGCCCCGAGTACGGGGGGACTCACAGATACGCAGTATTTT.

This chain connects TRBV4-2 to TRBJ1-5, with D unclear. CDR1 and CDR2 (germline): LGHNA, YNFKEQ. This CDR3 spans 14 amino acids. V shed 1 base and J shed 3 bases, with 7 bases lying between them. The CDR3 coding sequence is TGTGCCAGCAGCCAAGCAGGATCCAATCAGCCCCAGCATTTT. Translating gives CASSQAGSNQPQHF.

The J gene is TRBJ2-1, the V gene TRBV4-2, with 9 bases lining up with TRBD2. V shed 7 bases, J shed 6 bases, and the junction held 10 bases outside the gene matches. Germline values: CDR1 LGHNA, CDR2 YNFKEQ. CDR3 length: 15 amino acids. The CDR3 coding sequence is TGTGCCAGCACCTTAAACCAGCGGGGGGCCAATGAGCAGTTCTTC. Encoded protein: CASTLNQRGANEQFF.

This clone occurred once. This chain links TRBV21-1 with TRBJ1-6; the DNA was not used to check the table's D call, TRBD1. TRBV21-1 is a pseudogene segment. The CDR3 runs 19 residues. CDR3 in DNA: TGTGCCAGCAGCAAATCGTCGACAGGGGGCAATTTCTATAATTCACCCCTCCACTTT. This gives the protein CASSKSSTGGNFYNSPLHF.

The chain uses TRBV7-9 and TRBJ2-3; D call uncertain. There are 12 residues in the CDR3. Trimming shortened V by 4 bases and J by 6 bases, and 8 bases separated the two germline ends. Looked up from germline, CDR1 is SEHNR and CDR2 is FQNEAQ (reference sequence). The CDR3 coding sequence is TGTGCCAGCAGCTCTCTGGGCGATACGCAGTATTTT. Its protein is CASSSLGDTQYF.

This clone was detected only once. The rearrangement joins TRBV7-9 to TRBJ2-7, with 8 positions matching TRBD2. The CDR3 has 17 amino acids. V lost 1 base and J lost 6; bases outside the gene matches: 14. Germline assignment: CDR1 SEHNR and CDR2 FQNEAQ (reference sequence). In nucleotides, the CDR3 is TGTGCCAGCAGCTTAGATACTAGCGGAGACCTGGCGGGCGAGCAGTACTTC. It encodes CASSLDTSGDLAGEQYF.

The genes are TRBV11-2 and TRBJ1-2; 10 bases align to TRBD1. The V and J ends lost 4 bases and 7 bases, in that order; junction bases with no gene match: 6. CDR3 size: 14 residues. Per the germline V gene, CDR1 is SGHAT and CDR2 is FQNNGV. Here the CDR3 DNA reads TGTGCCAGCAGCTCAAGACAGGGGGCGGTTGGCTACACCTTC. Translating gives CASSSRQGAVGYTF.

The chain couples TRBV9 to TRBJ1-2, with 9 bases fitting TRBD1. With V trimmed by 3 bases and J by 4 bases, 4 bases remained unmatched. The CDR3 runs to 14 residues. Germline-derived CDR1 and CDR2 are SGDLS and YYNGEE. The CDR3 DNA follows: TGTGCCAGCAGCGGAGACAGGGGGAGCTATGGCTACACCTTC. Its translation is CASSGDRGSYGYTF.

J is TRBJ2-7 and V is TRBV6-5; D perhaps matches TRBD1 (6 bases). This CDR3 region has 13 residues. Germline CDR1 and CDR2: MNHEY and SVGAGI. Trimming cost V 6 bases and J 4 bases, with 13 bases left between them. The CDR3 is CASRRGQLYEQYF. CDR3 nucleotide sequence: TGTGCCAGCAGACGTGGACAGCTTTACGAGCAGTACTTC.

The DNA for the CDR3 is TGTGCCGAATCAATGGGGGGTTCCGAGCAGTACTTC. Protein: CAESMGGSEQYF. J is TRBJ2-7 and V is TRBV30; maybe TRBD2 (6 bases). Trimming stripped 8 bases from V and 6 bases from J, with 17 bases between. CDR1 is GTSNPN, CDR2 SVGIG, per germline (reference sequence). This CDR3 is 12 amino acids long.

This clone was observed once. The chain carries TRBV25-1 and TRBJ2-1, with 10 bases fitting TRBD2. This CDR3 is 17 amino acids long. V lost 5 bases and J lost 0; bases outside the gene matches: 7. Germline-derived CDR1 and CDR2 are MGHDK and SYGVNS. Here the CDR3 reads CASSNSGGPPSYNEQFF. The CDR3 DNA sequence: TGTGCCAGCAGTAATAGCGGGGGGCCGCCCTCCTACAATGAGCAGTTCTTC. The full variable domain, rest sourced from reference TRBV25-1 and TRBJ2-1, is EADIYQTPRYLVIGTGKKITLECSQTMGHDKMYWYQQDPGMELHLIHYSYGVNSTEKGDLSSESTVSRIRTEHFPLTLESARPSHTSQYLCASSNSGGPPSYNEQFFGPGTRLTVL.

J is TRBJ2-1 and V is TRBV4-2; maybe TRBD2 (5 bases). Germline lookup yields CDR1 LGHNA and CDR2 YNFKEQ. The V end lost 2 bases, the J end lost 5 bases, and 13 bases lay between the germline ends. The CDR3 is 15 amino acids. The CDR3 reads CASSQLLASNNEQFF. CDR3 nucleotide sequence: TGTGCCAGCAGCCAACTCCTAGCTTCAAACAATGAGCAGTTCTTC.

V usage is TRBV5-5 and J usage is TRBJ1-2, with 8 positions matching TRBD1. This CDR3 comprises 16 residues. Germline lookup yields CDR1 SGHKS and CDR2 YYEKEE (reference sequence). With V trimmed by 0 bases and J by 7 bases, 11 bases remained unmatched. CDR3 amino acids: CASSLAPQGAGLGYTF. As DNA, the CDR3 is TGTGCCAGCAGCTTGGCCCCCCAGGGGGCCGGCCTTGGCTACACCTTC.

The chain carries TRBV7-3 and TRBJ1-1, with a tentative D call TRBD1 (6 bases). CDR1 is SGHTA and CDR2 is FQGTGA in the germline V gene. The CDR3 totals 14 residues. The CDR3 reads CASATVQGNTEAFF. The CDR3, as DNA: TGTGCGTCAGCGACGGTACAGGGGAACACTGAAGCTTTCTTT.

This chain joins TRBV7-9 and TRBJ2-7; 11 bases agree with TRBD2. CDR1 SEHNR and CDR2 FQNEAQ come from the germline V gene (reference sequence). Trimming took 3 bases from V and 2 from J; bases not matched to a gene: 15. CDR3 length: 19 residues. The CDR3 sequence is CASSFPAYEPGLAAYEQYF. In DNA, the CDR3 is TGTGCCAGCAGCTTCCCGGCTTATGAACCGGGACTAGCGGCCTACGAGCAGTACTTC.

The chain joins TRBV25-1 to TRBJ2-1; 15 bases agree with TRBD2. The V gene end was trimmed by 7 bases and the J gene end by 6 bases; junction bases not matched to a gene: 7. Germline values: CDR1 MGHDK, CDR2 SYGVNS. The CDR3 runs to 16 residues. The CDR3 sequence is CASNGLAGGPGNEQFF. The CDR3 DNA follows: TGTGCCAGCAATGGACTAGCGGGAGGGCCGGGCAATGAGCAGTTCTTC. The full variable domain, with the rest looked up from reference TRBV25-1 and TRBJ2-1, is EADIYQTPRYLVIGTGKKITLECSQTMGHDKMYWYQQDPGMELHLIHYSYGVNSTEKGDLSSESTVSRIRTEHFPLTLESARPSHTSQYLCASNGLAGGPGNEQFFGPGTRLTVL.

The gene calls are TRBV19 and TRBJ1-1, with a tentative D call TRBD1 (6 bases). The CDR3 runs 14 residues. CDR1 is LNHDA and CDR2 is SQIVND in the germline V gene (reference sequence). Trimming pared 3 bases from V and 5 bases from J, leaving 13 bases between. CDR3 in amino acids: CASSIPTGKTEAFF. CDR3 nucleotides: TGTGCCAGTAGTATCCCCACAGGGAAGACTGAAGCTTTCTTT.

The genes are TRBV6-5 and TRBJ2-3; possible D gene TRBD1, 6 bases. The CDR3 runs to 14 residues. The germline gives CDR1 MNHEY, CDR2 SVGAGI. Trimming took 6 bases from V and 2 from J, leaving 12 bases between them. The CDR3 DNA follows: TGTGCCAGCAGCCGAACAGGGTACACAGATACGCAGTATTTT. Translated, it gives CASSRTGYTDTQYF.

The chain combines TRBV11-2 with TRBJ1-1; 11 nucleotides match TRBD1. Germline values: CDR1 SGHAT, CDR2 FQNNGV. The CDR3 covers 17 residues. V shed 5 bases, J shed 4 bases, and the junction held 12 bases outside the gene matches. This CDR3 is CASSPHRTGGILTEAFF. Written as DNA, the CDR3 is TGTGCCAGCAGCCCACATAGGACAGGGGGCATCCTCACTGAAGCTTTCTTT.